What follows are 28 T cell receptor beta chains derived from one specimen sequenced in a study of blood T cell repertoires in COVID-19. Profiled with immunoSEQ multiplex PCR; TCRdb holds only in-frame clones, not every one. The data show 150,000 to 200,000 clones, 85% to 90% seen once. Source material: peripheral blood. The receptors were sampled from a person aged 70 to 79 with COVID-19, enrolled during active disease.

The genes are TRBV28 and TRBJ2-3; TRBD2 is a possible D gene (5 bases). V shed 6 bases and J shed 2 bases, with 15 bases lying between them. The CDR3 loop spans 15 amino acids. Germline V CDR1 and CDR2: MDHEN, SYDVKM. The CDR3 here is CASSRVYGNTDTQYF. CDR3 sequence (DNA): TGTGCCAGCAGCCGCGTATACGGGAACACAGATACGCAGTATTTT.

The V call is TRBV6-5, the J call TRBJ1-5; a weak D match, TRBD1 (5 bases). The CDR3 is 15 amino acids. Germline assignment: CDR1 MNHEY and CDR2 SVGAGI. The V end lost 6 bases, the J end lost 0 bases, and 12 bases lay between the germline ends. CDR3 in amino acids: CASRNQGPSNQPQHF. DNA of the CDR3: TGTGCCAGCAGGAACCAGGGCCCTAGCAATCAGCCCCAGCATTTT.

In this sample, this clone turned up a few times. This rearrangement joins TRBV11-2 to TRBJ2-3; D ambiguous. V lost 5 bases and J 1 base, leaving 7 bases between the germline ends. CDR3 length equals 13 residues. The germline CDR1 and CDR2 sequences are SGHAT and FQNNGV. The DNA of the CDR3 is TGTGCCAGCAGCGAGCCCGGCACAGATACGCAGTATTTT. This encodes CASSEPGTDTQYF.

This clone was recorded once. The rearrangement joins TRBV9 to TRBJ1-4; a possible D gene is TRBD1 (6 bases). Per germline, CDR1 SGDLS and CDR2 YYNGEE. Trimming removed 6 bases from V and 2 bases from J, with 11 bases in between. The CDR3 has 14 amino acids. In DNA form, the CDR3 reads TGTGCCAGCACGAGGGGGTGGACTAATGAAAAACTGTTTTTT. Translated, it gives CASTRGWTNEKLFF.

V gene TRBV29-1 combines with J gene TRBJ2-2; 7 bases align to TRBD1. The CDR3 consists of 14 residues. Per the germline V gene, CDR1 is SQVTM and CDR2 is ANQGSEA. V dropped 7 bases and J dropped 1; count of bases not matched to a gene: 6. The CDR3 coding sequence is TGCAGCGCGCAGGGACAGCTGAACACCGGGGAGCTGTTTTTT. This encodes CSAQGQLNTGELFF.

The chain links TRBV6-1 to TRBJ1-2; maybe TRBD1 (6 bases). The CDR3 runs 19 residues. V lost 1 base and J 0 bases, leaving 21 bases between the germline ends. The V gene's germline CDR1 is MNHNS and CDR2 SASEGT. DNA for the CDR3: TGTGCCAGCAGTGAAGAGGGAGGGCAGGGGATTGGAGCTAACTATGGCTACACCTTC. Translated: CASSEEGGQGIGANYGYTF.

The V and J genes are TRBV4-3 and TRBJ1-5; no firm D call. Germline V gene sequence: CDR1 LGHNA, CDR2 YSLEER. V was shortened by 0 bases and J by 4 bases, with 13 bases between the two germline ends. The CDR3 length is 16 residues. Here the CDR3 DNA reads TGCGCCAGCAGCCAAGATCGGGGTGGCGGGAATCAGCCCCAGCATTTT. Its translation: CASSQDRGGGNQPQHF.

This clone was seen a single time. The chain employs TRBV4-3 and TRBJ2-5; 8 nucleotides align to TRBD1. Losses at the gene ends were 0 bases for V and 0 bases for J; bases not matched to a gene: 6. The germline V gene has CDR1 LGHNA and CDR2 YSLEER. This CDR3 has 17 amino acids. Written as DNA, the CDR3 is TGCGCCAGCAGCCAAGATTCAGGACAGGGAGACCAAGAGACCCAGTACTTC. Encoded protein: CASSQDSGQGDQETQYF.

The V and J genes are TRBV18 and TRBJ2-1; TRBD2 matches at 9 bases. Germline V gene lookup returns CDR1 KGHSH and CDR2 LQKENI. The CDR3 totals 18 residues. V was pared by 0 bases and J by 7 bases, with 13 bases of the junction left unmatched. The DNA of the CDR3 is TGTGCCAGCTCACCACCAGCGGGGGGCGGAAACCCCAGGAATGAGCAGTTCTTC. Translation gives CASSPPAGGGNPRNEQFF.

The chain employs TRBV15 and TRBJ1-1; perhaps TRBD1 as D (6 bases). Germline V CDR1 and CDR2: LNHNV, YYDKDF (reference sequence). V lost 4 bases and J 2 bases, leaving 14 bases between the germline ends. This CDR3 is 15 amino acids long. This CDR3 reads CATSKGLGTNTEAFF. CDR3 sequence (DNA): TGTGCCACCAGCAAGGGTCTCGGGACAAACACTGAAGCTTTCTTT.

The chain links TRBV5-4 to TRBJ2-4, with a possible D match to TRBD2 (7 bases). This CDR3 spans 14 amino acids. V lost 1 base and J 3 bases, leaving 8 bases between the germline ends. Germline V gene lookup returns CDR1 SGHNT and CDR2 YYREEE (reference sequence). Here the CDR3 DNA reads TGTGCCAGCAGCTTGAGGGGGGGCAAAAACATTCAGTACTTC. It encodes CASSLRGGKNIQYF. Full variable domain (outside the CDR3, taken from reference TRBV5-4 and TRBJ2-4): ETGVTQSPTHLIKTRGQQVTLRCSSQSGHNTVSWYQQALGQGPQFIFQYYREEENGRGNFPPRFSGLQFPNYSSELNVNALELDDSALYLCASSLRGGKNIQYFGAGTRLSVL.

This chain uses TRBV5-5 with TRBJ2-2; no clear D gene. V was trimmed by 3 bases and J by 5 bases, leaving 5 bases between them. The CDR3 is 12 residues long. Germline CDR1 and CDR2: SGHKS and YYEKEE (reference sequence). The CDR3: CASSSLTGELFF. As DNA, the CDR3 is TGTGCCAGCAGCTCACTTACCGGGGAGCTGTTTTTT. Full variable domain (outside the CDR3, taken from reference TRBV5-5 and TRBJ2-2): DAGVTQSPTHLIKTRGQQVTLRCSPISGHKSVSWYQQVLGQGPQFIFQYYEKEERGRGNFPDRFSARQFPNYSSELNVNALLLGDSALYLCASSSLTGELFFGEGSRLTVL.

This rearrangement joins TRBV5-8 to TRBJ2-5; D perhaps matches TRBD1 (6 bases). V gave up 0 bases and J gave up 3 bases, with 9 bases separating them. The germline V gene has CDR1 SGHTS and CDR2 YDEGEE. There are 14 residues in the CDR3. CDR3 sequence (DNA): TGTGCCAGCAGCTTGGACAGGGCTGAAGAGACCCAGTACTTC. This translates into CASSLDRAEETQYF. Combining the CDR3 with reference TRBV5-8 and TRBJ2-5 gives the whole variable domain EAGVTQSPTHLIKTRGQQATLRCSPISGHTSVYWYQQALGLGLQFLLWYDEGEERNRGNFPPRFSGRQFPNYSSELNVNALELEDSALYLCASSLDRAEETQYFGPGTRLLVL.

The V and J genes are TRBV19 and TRBJ2-1, with 7 bases fitting TRBD2. The CDR3 sequence is 15 residues long. Germline V gene data show CDR1 as LNHDA and CDR2 as SQIVND (reference sequence). The trim removed 3 bases at V and 4 bases at J, leaving 6 bases unmatched. CDR3 amino acids: CASSIAGVSYNEQFF. The CDR3, as DNA: TGTGCCAGTAGTATTGCGGGAGTTTCGTACAATGAGCAGTTCTTC.

The chain has TRBV3-1 (or the pseudogene TRBV3-2) and TRBJ2-1; D perhaps matches TRBD1 (6 bases). CDR3 size: 15 residues. Trimming stripped 9 bases from V and 4 bases from J, with 19 bases between. Germline CDR1 is LGHDT and CDR2 is YNNKEL (reference sequence). CDR3 in DNA: TGTGCCAGTAAGCCCTTGGGGGCGGGTTACAATGAGCAGTTCTTC. It is translated as CASKPLGAGYNEQFF.

The V gene is TRBV27, the J gene TRBJ1-1; 8 positions match TRBD1. This CDR3 has 14 amino acids. V shed 5 bases and J 4 bases; nucleotides not matched to a gene: 6. CDR1 and CDR2 (germline): MNHEY, SMNVEV (reference sequence). The CDR3 sequence: CASSQTGVGTEAFF. The CDR3 DNA reads as TGTGCCAGCAGTCAGACAGGGGTGGGCACTGAAGCTTTCTTT.

The table lists this clone with a count of one. A read error is possible here, since a much larger clone lies one base away. Other DNA variants within this sample encode the same CDR3. This sequence joins TRBV6-6 and TRBJ1-1; the match to TRBD1 covers 8 bases. Unmatched junction bases numbered 6, after V lost 10 bases and J lost 2 bases. Germline loops: CDR1 MNHNY, CDR2 SVGAGI (reference sequence). This CDR3 comprises 13 residues. CDR3 in DNA: TGTGCCACTCGACAGGGGATCAACACTGAAGCTTTCTTT. This gives the protein CATRQGINTEAFF.

The table lists this clone with a few counts. The chain has TRBV6-6 and TRBJ2-7, with D possibly being TRBD2 (6 bases). The CDR3 consists of 14 residues. V was shortened by 2 bases and J by 5 bases, with 13 bases between the two germline ends. Per germline, CDR1 MNHNY and CDR2 SVGAGI (reference sequence). The CDR3 reads CASSYMWEVDEQYF. As DNA, the CDR3 is TGTGCCAGCAGTTACATGTGGGAGGTAGACGAGCAGTACTTC.

In regard to this clone: The sample holds other DNA sequences that translate to the same CDR3. The J gene is TRBJ1-6, the V gene TRBV7-2; no definite D call. This CDR3 is 14 amino acids long. Per the germline V gene, CDR1 is SGHTA and CDR2 is FQGNSA. V gave up 1 base and J gave up 7 bases, with 8 bases separating them. CDR3 nucleotide sequence: TGTGCCAGCAGCTTAGTTCCTGAGAATTCACCCCTCCACTTT. It is translated as CASSLVPENSPLHF.

The chain links TRBV19 to TRBJ1-2; D gene ambiguous. V was trimmed by 8 bases and J by 9 bases, leaving 7 bases between them. Germline-derived CDR1 and CDR2 are LNHDA and SQIVND (reference sequence). This CDR3 has 9 amino acids. Here the CDR3 DNA reads TGTGCCAGTGGGCCGAGCTACACCTTC. This translates into CASGPSYTF.

This rearrangement joins TRBV19 to TRBJ1-2; 8 positions agree with TRBD1. CDR3 length equals 14 residues. The germline V gene encodes CDR1 LNHDA and CDR2 SQIVND (reference sequence). Losses at the gene ends were 7 bases for V and 8 bases for J; bases not matched to a gene: 12. CDR3 in amino acids: CASMPGQAFGGYTF. CDR3 sequence (DNA): TGTGCCAGTATGCCGGGACAGGCTTTCGGCGGCTACACCTTC.

The chain employs TRBV28 and TRBJ1-5; possible D gene TRBD1, 6 bases. Germline V CDR1 and CDR2: MDHEN, SYDVKM. This CDR3 contains 15 residues. The germline V and J ends were trimmed by 8 bases and 6 bases, with 20 bases remaining between them. CDR3 protein: CASGHGEGGGQPQHF. DNA for the CDR3: TGTGCCAGCGGCCACGGGGAGGGGGGCGGTCAGCCCCAGCATTTT.

This chain uses TRBV7-2 with TRBJ1-6, with unresolved D. The CDR3 runs 15 residues. V was shortened by 1 base and J by 8 bases, with 12 bases between the two germline ends. The germline CDR1 and CDR2 sequences are SGHTA and FQGNSA. The CDR3: CASSLGQVSDSPLHF. The CDR3 coding sequence is TGTGCCAGCAGCTTAGGGCAGGTTTCCGATTCACCCCTCCACTTT. Using reference TRBV7-2 and TRBJ1-6 for the parts outside the CDR3, the full variable domain is GAGVSQSPSNKVTEKGKDVELRCDPISGHTALYWYRQSLGQGLEFLIYFQGNSAPDKSGLPSDRFSAERTGGSVSTLTIQRTQQEDSAVYLCASSLGQVSDSPLHFGNGTRLTVT.

The V call is TRBV9, the J call TRBJ2-3, with TRBD2 matching over 11 bases. The J segment lost 2 bases and the V segment lost 2 bases, leaving 1 base of the junction unmatched. Germline values: CDR1 SGDLS, CDR2 YYNGEE. This CDR3 contains 15 residues. The CDR3 here is CASSVSGGVTDTQYF. CDR3 sequence (DNA): TGTGCCAGCAGCGTTAGCGGGGGGGTCACAGATACGCAGTATTTT.

The gene calls are TRBV27 and TRBJ2-3; no definite D call. Germline assignment: CDR1 MNHEY and CDR2 SMNVEV (reference sequence). The CDR3 consists of 14 residues. Trimming cost V 3 bases and J 0 bases, with 7 bases left between them. The CDR3 reads CASSFYSSTDTQYF. The CDR3 bases are TGTGCCAGCAGTTTCTATTCTAGCACAGATACGCAGTATTTT.

This sequence joins TRBV5-1 and TRBJ1-2; D possibly corresponds to TRBD1 (5 bases). CDR3 length equals 14 residues. Germline V gene lookup returns CDR1 SGHRS and CDR2 YFSETQ. V was cut by 4 bases and J by 1 base, with 11 bases left in between. This chain's CDR3 is CASSLSGGNYGYTF. In DNA, the CDR3 is TGCGCCAGCAGCCTTTCCGGGGGTAACTATGGCTACACCTTC. Looking up the rest from reference TRBV5-1 and TRBJ1-2 gives the full variable domain: KAGVTQTPRYLIKTRGQQVTLSCSPISGHRSVSWYQQTPGQGLQFLFEYFSETQRNKGNFPGRFSGRQFSNSRSEMNVSTLELGDSALYLCASSLSGGNYGYTFGSGTRLTVV.

This chain joins TRBV4-3 and TRBJ2-3, with D tentatively TRBD2 (7 bases). In germline, CDR1 is LGHNA, CDR2 YSLEER. The CDR3 totals 16 residues. Trimming took off 0 bases at V and 7 bases at J, with 17 bases between the two ends. CDR3 bases: TGCGCCAGCAGCCAAGATTGGAGGGGGGGTAGGAATACGCAGTATTTT. Encoded protein: CASSQDWRGGRNTQYF.

The chain links TRBV7-8 to TRBJ1-1; D ambiguous. CDR3 length equals 15 residues. With 4 bases removed from V and 1 base from J, the gap between germline ends came to 13 bases. The germline gives CDR1 SGHVS, CDR2 FQNEAQ. This chain's CDR3 is CASSSIPRQNTEAFF. In DNA, the CDR3 is TGTGCCAGCAGCTCAATTCCCCGACAGAACACTGAAGCTTTCTTT.